This T cell receptor beta chain was sequenced in a study of blood T cell repertoires in COVID-19. Study at large: Italy, Spain and the United States were the sources of the convalescent and acute COVID-19 samples. PBMCs, B-cell-depleted T cells, or T cells were the source of the cDNA or gDNA that made up the material.

This CDR3 is built from 15 residues. Germline assignment: CDR1 LGHDT and CDR2 YNNKEL (reference sequence). The V gene end was trimmed by 0 bases and the J gene end by 6 bases; junction bases not matched to a gene: 8. The method was immunoSEQ multiplex PCR; TCRdb's version includes in-frame clones alone and lacks a portion of them. Among 150,000 to 200,000 clones listed, over 70% were seen once. V is TRBV3-1 (or the pseudogene TRBV3-2) and J is TRBJ2-7; 7 positions match TRBD2. This clonotype was sampled from a woman older than 75 with active or convalescent COVID-19. Sequenced material: peripheral blood. The chain's CDR3 is CASSQEELAASEQYF. The CDR3 nucleotides read TGTGCCAGCAGCCAAGAGGAGCTAGCGGCCTCCGAGCAGTACTTC.